This entry features one T cell receptor beta chain sequence. Per the authors' pipeline: Reference gene primer amplification yielded estimated nucleated cell counts. TCRdb's table, derived via immunoSEQ multiplex PCR, lists solely in-frame clones and lacks some. V and J calls and clone size follow that table, whereas D and trimming were derived from the DNA. The data hold about 220,000 clones, with about four fifths observed a single time. The data were obtained in a study of blood T cell repertoires in COVID-19. Study summary: Samples came from the United States, Italy and Spain, spanning acute and convalescent COVID-19. Nucleic acid was either cDNA or gDNA, and it came from T cells, B-cell-depleted T cells, or PBMCs.

The V gene end was trimmed by 4 bases and the J gene end by 4 bases; junction bases not matched to a gene: 6. The CDR3 loop spans 15 amino acids. Looked up from germline, CDR1 is SGHRS and CDR2 is YFSETQ. The chain couples TRBV5-1 to TRBJ1-5; 9 positions agree with TRBD1. Source material: peripheral blood. The clonotype was recovered from a woman older than 75 with acute or convalescent COVID-19. The CDR3: CASSMGTGLNQPQHF. The CDR3 nucleotides read TGCGCCAGCAGCATGGGGACAGGGCTAAATCAGCCCCAGCATTTT.